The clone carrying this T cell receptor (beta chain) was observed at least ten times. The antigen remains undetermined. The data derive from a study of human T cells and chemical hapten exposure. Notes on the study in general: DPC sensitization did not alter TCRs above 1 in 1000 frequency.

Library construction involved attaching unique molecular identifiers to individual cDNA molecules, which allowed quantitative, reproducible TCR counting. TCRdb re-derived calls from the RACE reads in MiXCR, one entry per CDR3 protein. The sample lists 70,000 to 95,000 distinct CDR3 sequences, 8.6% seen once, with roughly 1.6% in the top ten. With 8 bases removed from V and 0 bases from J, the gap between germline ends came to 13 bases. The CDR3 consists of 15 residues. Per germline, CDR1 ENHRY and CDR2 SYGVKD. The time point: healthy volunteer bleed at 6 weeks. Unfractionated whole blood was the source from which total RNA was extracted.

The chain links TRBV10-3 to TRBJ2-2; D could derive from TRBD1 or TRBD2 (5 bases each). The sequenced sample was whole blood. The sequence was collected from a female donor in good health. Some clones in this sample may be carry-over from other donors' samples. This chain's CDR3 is CAIFHGTANTGELFF. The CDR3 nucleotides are TGTGCCATCTTTCACGGGACCGCGAACACCGGGGAGCTGTTTTTT.